This is a list of T cell receptor beta chains from one sample in a study of T cell responses to AZD1222 COVID-19 vaccine. Using immunoSEQ multiplex PCR, the repertoire was profiled, and TCRdb retains in-frame clones only, with some absent. The table shows roughly 100,000 clones, with nearly 90% occurring only once. The specimen comprised peripheral blood, sampled 28 days after the second AZD1222 dose. These receptors came from an adult who received the AZD1222 COVID-19 vaccine. CDR3s include the opening cysteine and the closing phenylalanine or tryptophan. Fields, in order: clone size, J gene, D gene, V gene, CDR3 DNA, CDR3 protein. The D gene is left open where the match is weak. Clone size is given for some rows only: seen once, a few or many times, or a class if the clone is expanded.

- | TRBJ2-7 | - | TRBV12-3/TRBV12-4 | TGTGCCAGCAGCCTCGACAGGTCCTACGAGCAGTACTTC | CASSLDRSYEQYF
once | TRBJ2-3 | - | TRBV11-2 | TGTGCCAGCAGCTCACACGGCACAGATACGCAGTATTTT | CASSSHGTDTQYF
- | TRBJ2-1 | TRBD2 | TRBV11-2 | TGTGCCAGCAGCCTCGGGACTAGCGGGACCCTAAATATCAATGAGCAGTTCTTC | CASSLGTSGTLNINEQFF
once | TRBJ1-2 | - | TRBV4-1 | TGCGCCAGCAGCCAACCCAACGGACCCGGAGGCTACACCTTC | CASSQPNGPGGYTF
- | TRBJ2-3 | TRBD2 | TRBV6-1 | TGTGCCAGCAGTGAGTCAATAGCGGGAACAAGCACAGATACGCAGTATTTT | CASSESIAGTSTDTQYF
- | TRBJ1-1 | - | TRBV7-9 | TGTGCCAGCAGCTCCAGGGACGGGGGAGCTGAAGCTTTCTTT | CASSSRDGGAEAFF
- | TRBJ1-5 | - | TRBV27 | TGTGCCAGCAGTTTAGGGGACCCGGCGGGGCAGCCCCAGCATTTT | CASSLGDPAGQPQHF
- | TRBJ1-3 | - | TRBV28 | TGTGCCAGCAGGGGCTACCGGACGTCGGTGAACACCATATATTTT | CASRGYRTSVNTIYF
- | TRBJ1-6 | - | TRBV18 | TGTGCCAGCTCACCACGATCGGCTTCCGATAATTCACCCCTCCACTTT | CASSPRSASDNSPLHF
- | TRBJ1-1 | - | TRBV9 | TGTGCCAGCAGCCTGGGGGGAGACACTGAAGCTTTCTTT | CASSLGGDTEAFF
- | TRBJ1-2 | - | TRBV5-4 | TGTGCCAGCAGTCAGGAGACCTATGGCTACACCTTC | CASSQETYGYTF
- | TRBJ2-5 | - | TRBV27 | TGTGCCAGCAGTTTATCGACTAGTAACTGGAAGGAGACCCAGTACTTC | CASSLSTSNWKETQYF
- | TRBJ1-4 | - | TRBV12-3/TRBV12-4 | TGTGCCACTTCGACGGGGGCTAATGAAAAACTGTTTTTT | CATSTGANEKLFF
- | TRBJ2-5 | - | TRBV9 | TGTGCCAGCAGCGTAGATACAGCCCCTCAAGAGACCCAGTACTTC | CASSVDTAPQETQYF
- | TRBJ2-7 | - | TRBV28 | TGTGCCAGCGGCGACAGCGCCTACGAGCAGTACTTC | CASGDSAYEQYF
- | TRBJ2-3 | TRBD2 | TRBV5-4 | TGTGCCAGCAGTAATTCCCGGGAGGGCCCCACAGATACGCAGTATTTT | CASSNSREGPTDTQYF